This T cell receptor (beta chain) was profiled in a study of shared clonotypes between healthy human individuals (dated by TCRdb to between 2020 and 2021). A note on the overall study: The cohort comprised a couple of women and a few men aged 18 to 49 years. Libraries were prepared and TCR repertoires were sequenced by different laboratories using diverse techniques, in order to increase sequencing depth and limit assay-specific biases. Per donor, leukapheresis produced somewhere between about 0.85 and 9.5 billion PBMCs. For each donor, CD4 naive and CD4 memory were each run on three plates, CD8 naive on two plates, and CD8 memory on one plate. To estimate repertoire size and how much clonotypes are shared between individuals, the study performed deep sequencing of blood TCR repertoires from a few healthy adults. Beyond this particular receptor, the publication reports: Compared with non-shared clonotypes, clonotypes shared by all four sorted-subset donors had higher generation probabilities. Naive subsets generally had larger estimated clonotype richness than memory subsets did. Because the study included only a small number of donors, the genetic and exposure-history diversity represented was limited. Sharing across several donors was observed for around 5% of naive CD4, 3.5% of naive CD8, 2% to 2.5% of memory CD4, and about 0.4% of memory CD8 clonotypes. Sampling was restricted to blood, and TCR repertoires in tissues likely differ from the TCR repertoires found in blood. Rarefaction of sorted-subset datasets indicated incomplete sequencing despite the large sequencing depth. Based on pairwise subsampling, the degree of clonotype sharing among donors was expected to be affected by sequencing depth.

Donors were healthy HIV-negative adults with no recently reported acute infections or vaccinations. Every donor was a Caucasian adult living in Nashville, Tennessee, USA. CD4+ T cells were enriched by magnetic negative selection, after which naive cells were positively selected on CD45RA and the negative fraction was taken as the memory subset. After blood collection by leukapheresis, PBMCs were isolated using Ficoll-Histopaque density gradient centrifugation and then cryopreserved in the vapor phase of liquid nitrogen. Purity and quantity of every magnetically sorted T cell population were checked by analytical flow cytometry. Genomic DNA was isolated from every sorted fraction and measured by UV absorbance on a Nanodrop 2000c. Remarks on this clone: No antigen is known for it. Base quality data are lacking; no much larger clone is found one base away.

TCR CDR3 regions were amplified from genomic DNA by multiplex PCR using the deep immunoSEQ assay. Extracted genomic DNA from each cell subset was distributed evenly across all wells of several immunoSEQ 96-well plates, and each plate was treated as a replicate. Each replicate PCR for sorted subsets received about 0.2 ug genomic DNA, equal to roughly 33,000 T cell genomes. The purified libraries were quantified using a Qubit 3.0 fluorometer, sized with a Bioanalyzer 2100, and then quantified again using the KAPA Library Quantification kit. A separate single-read 150-cycle Illumina NextSeq 550 flow cell was used to sequence each immunoSEQ 96-well plate. The original pipeline was this. Because the immunoSEQ output included only junctional sequences and no quality scores, the filtering could not be the same as the filtering used for full-length reads. Sequences were annotated with PyIR, a Python wrapper for IgBLAST v1.9, and V/J genes and CDR3 were assigned using IMGT germline references. Reads were removed for weak V/J assignments (E-value above 1e-6), missing CDR3, stop codons, out-of-frame junctions, or ambiguous translated residues. V3J clonotypes were defined as sequences sharing an identical inferred V gene, J gene, and CDR3 amino acid sequence. The percentage overlap between two repertoires was calculated by dividing the number of shared unique clonotypes by the size of the smaller repertoire. Richness of each repertoire was evaluated using RTK rarefaction, the Chao1 estimator, and Recon v2.1 estimates of unobserved clonotypes. For all TCRbeta clonotypes obtained by the gDNA method from a few donors, generation probabilities were computed with OLGA. TCRdb holds this immuneACCESS table with in-frame rearrangements only. Some clones are missing; in checked studies, unresolved V genes explain under half, and the rest has no known cause. V and J calls and clone size are copied from that table; D and trimming were computed from the DNA. For this sample there are roughly 2 million clones; approximately 95% appear just once. Roughly 0.13% of the sample comes from the top ten.

The cysteine opens and the phenylalanine closes a CDR3 of 14 amino acids. CDR3 DNA only is kept here, 42 bases in frame from base 1. According to the germline V gene, CDR1 reads SGDLS and CDR2 reads YYNGEE. V is clipped by 4 bases and J by 7 bases, and the sequence between their germline boundaries is 12 bases long. The V gene is TRBV9 and the J gene is TRBJ1-6, with no confident D gene call. The sequence came from a man between 18 and 29 years old in good health. Sequenced: naive CD4+ T cells sorted from blood. The sample's cell subset or site label, decoded: CD45RA+ positively selected. At the DNA level, the sequence is TGTGCCAGCAGCAACAGAGTAGACAATTCACCCCTCCACTTT. Its translation is CASSNRVDNSPLHF.